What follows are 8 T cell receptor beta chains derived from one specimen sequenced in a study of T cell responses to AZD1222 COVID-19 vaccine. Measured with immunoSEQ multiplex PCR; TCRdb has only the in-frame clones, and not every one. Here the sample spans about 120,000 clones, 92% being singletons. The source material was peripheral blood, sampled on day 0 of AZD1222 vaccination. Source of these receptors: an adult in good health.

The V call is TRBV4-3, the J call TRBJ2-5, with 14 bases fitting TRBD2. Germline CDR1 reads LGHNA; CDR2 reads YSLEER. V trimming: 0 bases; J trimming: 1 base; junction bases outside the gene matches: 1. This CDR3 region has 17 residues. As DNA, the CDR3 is TGCGCCAGCAGCCAAGACGGGACTAGCGGGGGCCAAGAGACCCAGTACTTC. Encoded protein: CASSQDGTSGGQETQYF.

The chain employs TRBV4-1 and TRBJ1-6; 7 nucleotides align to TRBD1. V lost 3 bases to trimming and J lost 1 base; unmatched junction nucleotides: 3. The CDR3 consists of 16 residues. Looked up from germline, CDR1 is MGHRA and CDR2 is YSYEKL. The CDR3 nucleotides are TGCGCCAGCAGCCAGACAGGGACATCCTATAATTCACCCCTCCACTTT. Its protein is CASSQTGTSYNSPLHF.

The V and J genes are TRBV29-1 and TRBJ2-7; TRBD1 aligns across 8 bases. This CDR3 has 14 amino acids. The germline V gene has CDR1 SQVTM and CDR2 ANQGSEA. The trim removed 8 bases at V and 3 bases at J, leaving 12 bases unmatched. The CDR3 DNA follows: TGCAGCTGCGTAGGCGGGACAGGATACTACGAGCAGTACTTC. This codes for CSCVGGTGYYEQYF.

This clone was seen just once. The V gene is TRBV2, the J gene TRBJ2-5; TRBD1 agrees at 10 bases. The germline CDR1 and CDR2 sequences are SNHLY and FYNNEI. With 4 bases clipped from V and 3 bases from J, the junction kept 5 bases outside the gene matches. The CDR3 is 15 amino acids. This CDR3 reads CASSGDRGYKETQYF. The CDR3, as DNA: TGTGCCAGCAGTGGGGACAGGGGCTACAAAGAGACCCAGTACTTC.

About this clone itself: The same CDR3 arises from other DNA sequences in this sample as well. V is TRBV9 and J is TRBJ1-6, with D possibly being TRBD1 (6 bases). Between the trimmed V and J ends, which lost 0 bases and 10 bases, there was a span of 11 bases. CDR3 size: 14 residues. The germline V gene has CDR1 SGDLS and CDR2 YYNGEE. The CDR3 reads CASSVEAGDSPLHF. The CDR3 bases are TGTGCCAGCAGCGTAGAGGCAGGGGACTCACCCCTCCACTTT. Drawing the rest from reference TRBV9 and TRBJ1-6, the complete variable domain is DSGVTQTPKHLITATGQRVTLRCSPRSGDLSVYWYQQSLDQGLQFLIQYYNGEERAKGNILERFSAQQFPDLHSELNLSSLELGDSALYFCASSVEAGDSPLHFGNGTRLTVT.

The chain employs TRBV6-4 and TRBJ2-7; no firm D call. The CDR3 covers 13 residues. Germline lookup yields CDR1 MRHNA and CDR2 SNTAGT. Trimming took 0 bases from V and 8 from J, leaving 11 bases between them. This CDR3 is CASSDSMSTQQYF. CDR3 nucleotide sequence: TGTGCCAGCAGTGACTCGATGAGTACCCAGCAGTACTTC.

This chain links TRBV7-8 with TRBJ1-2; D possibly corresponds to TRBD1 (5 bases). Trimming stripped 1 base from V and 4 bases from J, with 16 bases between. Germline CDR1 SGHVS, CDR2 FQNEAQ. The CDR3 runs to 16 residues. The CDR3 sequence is CASSLEGAQAPYGYTF. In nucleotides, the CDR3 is TGTGCCAGCAGCTTAGAAGGAGCACAGGCTCCCTATGGCTACACCTTC.

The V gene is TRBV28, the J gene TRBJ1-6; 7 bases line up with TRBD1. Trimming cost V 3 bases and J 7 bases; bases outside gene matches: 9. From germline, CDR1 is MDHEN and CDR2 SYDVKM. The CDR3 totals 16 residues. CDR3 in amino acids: CASSFPRTGGNSPLHF. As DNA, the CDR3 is TGTGCCAGCAGTTTCCCCCGGACAGGTGGAAATTCACCCCTCCACTTT. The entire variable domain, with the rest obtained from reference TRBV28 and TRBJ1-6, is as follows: DVKVTQSSRYLVKRTGEKVFLECVQDMDHENMFWYRQDPGLGLRLIYFSYDVKMKEKGDIPEGYSVSREKKERFSLILESASTNQTSMYLCASSFPRTGGNSPLHFGNGTRLTVT.